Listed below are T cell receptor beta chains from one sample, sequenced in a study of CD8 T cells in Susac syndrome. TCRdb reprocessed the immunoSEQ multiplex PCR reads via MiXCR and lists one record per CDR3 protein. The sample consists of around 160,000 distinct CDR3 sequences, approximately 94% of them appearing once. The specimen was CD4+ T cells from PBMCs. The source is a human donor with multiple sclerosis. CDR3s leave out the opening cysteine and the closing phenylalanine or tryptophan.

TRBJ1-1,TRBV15,ATSREVFGTGYTEAF
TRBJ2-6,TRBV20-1,SAMGQGKGGGANVLT
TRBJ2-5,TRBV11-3,ASSLGLADHQETQY
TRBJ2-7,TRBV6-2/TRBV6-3,ASRPLRGAYEQY
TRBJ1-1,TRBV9,ASSGTGGVGEAF
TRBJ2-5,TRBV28,ASSLLMRPVHQY
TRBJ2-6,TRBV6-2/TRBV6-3,ASRESSGANVLT
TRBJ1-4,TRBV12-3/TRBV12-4,ASSPQGLGEKLF
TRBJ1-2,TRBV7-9,ASSTGQGTGGYT
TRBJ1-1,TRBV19,ASTAGGWTTEAF
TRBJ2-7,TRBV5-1,ASSPGPSVGEQY
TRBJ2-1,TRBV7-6,ASTPGAGEQF
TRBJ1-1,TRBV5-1,ASSLGTGGGTEAF
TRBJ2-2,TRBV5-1,ASSLRTGRGDTGELF
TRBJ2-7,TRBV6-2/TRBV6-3,ASSYVAYGNEQY
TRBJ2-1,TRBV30,AWGPGLAYNEQF
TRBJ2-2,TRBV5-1,ASSLAPDTGELF
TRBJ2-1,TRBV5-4,ASSLTPSNEQF
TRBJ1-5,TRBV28,ASRPRIGADQPQH
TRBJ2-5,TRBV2,ASKEGHLYQETQY
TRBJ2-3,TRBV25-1,ASSYGTGRGPDTQY
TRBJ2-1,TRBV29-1,SVQNEQF
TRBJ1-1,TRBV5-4,ASSWRRDGNTEAF
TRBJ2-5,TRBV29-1,SVKGVGETQY
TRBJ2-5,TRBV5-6,ASSHGLAGGGETQY
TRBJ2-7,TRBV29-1,SVRWGGVYEQY
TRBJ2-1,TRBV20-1,SAQIGVAGSQF
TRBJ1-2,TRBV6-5,ASSTFSGGYT
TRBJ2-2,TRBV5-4,ASSLVAGVGTGELF
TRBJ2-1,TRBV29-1,SGLLVQTTEQF
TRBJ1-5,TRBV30,AWSQPGPPEQPQH
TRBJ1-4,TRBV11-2,ASSLEGGRGKLF
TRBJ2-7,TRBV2,ASIGDGYEQY
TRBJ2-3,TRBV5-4,ASSHEGDTQY
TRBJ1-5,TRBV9,ASSVRGDRVGTQH
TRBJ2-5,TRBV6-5,ASGLGPGQIQETQY
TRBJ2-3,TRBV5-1,ASSVGSGHTDTQY
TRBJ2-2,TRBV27,ASSPNGQLTGELF
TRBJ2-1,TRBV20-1,SARDLREPKGNEQF
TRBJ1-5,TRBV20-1,SARYSNQPQH